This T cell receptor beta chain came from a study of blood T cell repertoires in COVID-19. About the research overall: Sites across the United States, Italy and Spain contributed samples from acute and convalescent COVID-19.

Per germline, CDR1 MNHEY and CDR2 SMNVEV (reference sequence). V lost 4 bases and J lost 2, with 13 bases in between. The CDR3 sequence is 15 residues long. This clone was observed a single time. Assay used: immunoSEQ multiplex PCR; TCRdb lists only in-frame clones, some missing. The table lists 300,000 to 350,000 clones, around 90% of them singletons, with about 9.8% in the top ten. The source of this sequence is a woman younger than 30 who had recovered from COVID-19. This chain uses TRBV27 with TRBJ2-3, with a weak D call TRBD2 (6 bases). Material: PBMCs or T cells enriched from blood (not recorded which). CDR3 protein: CASSSVRGYTDTQYF. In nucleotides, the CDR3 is TGTGCCAGCAGTTCTGTGCGGGGATACACAGATACGCAGTATTTT.